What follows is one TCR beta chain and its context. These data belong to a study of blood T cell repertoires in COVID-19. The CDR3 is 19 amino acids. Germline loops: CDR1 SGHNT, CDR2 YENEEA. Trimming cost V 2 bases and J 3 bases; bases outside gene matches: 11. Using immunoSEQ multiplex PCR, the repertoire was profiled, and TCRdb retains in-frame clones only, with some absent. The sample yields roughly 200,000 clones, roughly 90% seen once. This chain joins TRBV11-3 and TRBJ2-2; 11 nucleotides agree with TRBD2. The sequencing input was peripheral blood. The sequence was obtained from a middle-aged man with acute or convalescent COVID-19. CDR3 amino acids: CASSLTHRLAGGHTGELFF. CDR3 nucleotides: TGTGCCAGCAGCTTAACCCACAGATTAGCGGGAGGGCACACCGGGGAGCTGTTTTTT. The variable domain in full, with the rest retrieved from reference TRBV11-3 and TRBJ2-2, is EAGVVQSPRYKIIEKKQPVAFWCNPISGHNTLYWYLQNLGQGPELLIRYENEEAVDDSQLPKDRFSAERLKGVDSTLKIQPAELGDSAVYLCASSLTHRLAGGHTGELFFGEGSRLTVL.